Listed here is a single TCR beta chain. The sample holds one count of this clone. Its antigen is unknown. No much larger clone exists at a distance of one base, and base qualities are not known. The data derive from a study of persistence of HIV-infected CD4 T cells (dated by TCRdb to the early 2020s). Notes on the research overall: The study isolated CMV- and HIV-1 Gag-responding CD4+ T cells from ART-treated individuals to examine antigen-driven clonal expansion of HIV-1-infected cells. Participants had been on suppressive ART for a median of around eight years. Peripheral blood samples of up to roughly 180 mL were obtained at multiple time points, with the exception of two participants, for whom leukapheresis was performed at a single time point. The clonality of all cells in each sorted population was assessed by TCRbeta sequencing, whereas the clonality of infected cells was assessed by proviral sequencing. Cross-participant TCR cluster analysis included roughly eight participants for CMV and over five participants for Gag.

The immunoSEQ hsTCRB assay version 4 in survey mode was used to sequence TCRbeta repertoires from genomic DNA. For TCRbeta sequencing, genomic DNA was diluted to approximately 10 ng/uL, and up to 1 ug was used per sample. As for the authors' bioinformatics: TCRbeta data analysis was done in ImmunoSeq Analyzer 3.0, and diversity was calculated on productive nucleotide rearrangements. Using the Immunarch R package, lower-bound TCR diversity was estimated with the improved Chao index and clonality was estimated with the Gini coefficient. Nucleotide rearrangements that differed but encoded the same CDR3beta amino acid sequence were counted as separate clonotypes. Differential abundance analysis found TCRbeta sequences that were significantly enriched in antigen-responding cells compared with anti-CD3/anti-CD28-activated cells. GLIPH2 grouped TCRs by predicted peptide-MHC specificity, both within each participant and across combined participant data sets. Not all clones reach the TCRdb copy of this immuneACCESS table, which keeps in-frame sequences only. Checked studies attribute under half of the gap to unresolved V genes and leave the rest unexplained. V, J and clone size are taken as reported in that table, and D and trimming were inferred from the DNA itself. In this sample the table shows about 33,000 clones, more than 75% of which occur a single time. The ten most abundant clones make up roughly 6.7% of the sample.

Results the study describes overall, beyond this receptor: Bulk TCR analyses could not be restricted to the rare CMV-responding cells that actually carried HIV-1 proviruses. Enrichment of degenerate expanded CDR3beta sequences was found in antigen-responding cells, suggesting convergent selection of CD4+ responses to CMV and Gag. TCRbeta richness in CMV- and Gag-responding cells was significantly lower than in anti-CD3/anti-CD28-responding cells; CMV-responding cells had higher oligoclonality than CD3/CD28-stimulated and Gag-responding cells. Within the same sorted populations, TCR oligoclonality correlated with proviral oligoclonality. Few individuals were included in the study, and only a limited range of antigens was tested.

Per the publication, the treatment or condition label means: suppressive antiretroviral therapy. Lysates of CMV-infected fibroblasts at roughly 10 ug/mL were used to stimulate the cells. Memory populations depleted of antigen-responding cells were obtained by sorting nonresponding CD40L-negative CD69-negative CD45RO-high memory CD4+ T cells. Participants were HIV-1-infected adults who started suppressive ART during chronic infection. Plasma HIV-1 RNA had been undetectable (below 50 copies/mL) in participants for at least 4 years. To be included, a participant needed positive CMV serology and a CD4+ T cell count above 400 cells/uL. Before stimulation, PBMCs were isolated using density centrifugation and then depleted of CD8+ T cells. Stimulation of CD8-depleted PBMCs was carried out for 15 to 20 hours with anti-CD28/CD49d costimulation, CD40-blocking antibody and enfuvirtide, to prevent new infections. Cell sorting was performed on a Beckman Coulter MoFlo Legacy or XDP sorter, and dead cells were excluded with propidium iodide. For samples with more than one million cells, genomic DNA was extracted with the QIAamp DNA Mini Kit, and for all other samples the Quick-DNA Microprep Kit was used.

The sequence derives from an adult woman with HIV who was CMV-seropositive. Here the sequenced sample was CD4+ T cells sorted from PBMCs after approximately 19-hour stimulation, taken from a patient who received antiretroviral therapy. The intended sense of this specimen's cell subset or site label: CD40L-CD69- CD45RO-high memory CD4 T cells not responding to CMV lysate.

The DNA is as follows: TGTGCCAGCAGCGCCGACGGGCGGGGTCCAGATACGCAGTATTTT. The encoded protein is CASSADGRGPDTQYF. This chain joins TRBV2 to TRBJ2-3; TRBD2 might be the D gene, on 6 matching bases. The germline V gene gives CDR1 as SNHLY and CDR2 as FYNNEI. The CDR3 contains 15 residues, cysteine and phenylalanine counted. Here the CDR3 DNA is all that survives: 45 bases in frame from base 1. A distance of 17 bases separates the germline ends of V and J, which lose 6 bases and 4 bases respectively.